These T cell receptor beta chains were read from a single sample in a study of blood T cells in healthy people across ages. One entry per CDR3 protein, called by TCRdb with MiXCR from the 5' RACE reads. Altogether about 1 million distinct CDR3 sequences are present, around 45% being singletons, with the ten largest covering approximately 20%. The sequenced sample was blood. These TCRs come from a woman in her fifties or sixties in good health. CDR3s include the opening cysteine and the closing phenylalanine or tryptophan. D genes are given only for firm matches. Not all rows give a size; the values are once, few, many and, for expanded clones, a class.

D gene,clone size,V gene,J gene,CDR3 DNA,CDR3 protein
-,-,TRBV3-1,TRBJ2-5,TGTGCCAGCAGCCAAGTCGAGGGCAAGACCCAGTACTTC,CASSQVEGKTQYF
TRBD2,-,TRBV5-1,TRBJ2-4,TGCGCCAGCAGCTTGGGACTAGCGGGAAACATTCAGTACTTC,CASSLGLAGNIQYF
-,few,TRBV29-1,TRBJ2-3,TGCAGCGTTCCTCGGAGGGGCGGGACCGGCACAGATACGCAGTATTTT,CSVPRRGGTGTDTQYF
-,-,TRBV7-2,TRBJ2-1,TGTGCCAGCAGCTTTGGGGCGGCAGGGGTGTACAATGAGCAGTTCTTC,CASSFGAAGVYNEQFF
TRBD2,-,TRBV20-1,TRBJ2-7,TGCAGTGCTAGGGTACTAGCGGGAGCATCCCCCTACGAGCAGTACTTC,CSARVLAGASPYEQYF
-,-,TRBV20-1,TRBJ2-3,TGCAGTGCCAACACTAGAGTTACGGGCACAGATACGCAGTATTTT,CSANTRVTGTDTQYF
-,-,TRBV15,TRBJ2-7,TGTGCCACCAGCAGAGATCTAGCTAAAAGCTCCTACGAGCAGTACTTC,CATSRDLAKSSYEQYF
-,few,TRBV20-1,TRBJ1-1,TGCAGTGCTACAGAGTGGGGGCGTACCACTGAAGCTTTCTTT,CSATEWGRTTEAFF
TRBD1,-,TRBV6-2/TRBV6-3,TRBJ1-5,TGTGCCAGCAGCCAGACAGGGGGGGGGCGTCAGCCCCAGCATTTT,CASSQTGGGRQPQHF
TRBD2,-,TRBV27,TRBJ2-5,TGTGCCAGCAGTTTATCGGGGACTAGCGGGAGTAGAGAGCAGTACTTC,CASSLSGTSGSREQYF
TRBD2,-,TRBV15,TRBJ2-3,TGTGCCACCAACGCCGGGACTAGCGGGACAGATACGCAGTATTTT,CATNAGTSGTDTQYF
-,few,TRBV15,TRBJ2-3,TGTGCCACCAGCAGAGCTCGCAAAGATACGCAGTATTTT,CATSRARKDTQYF
TRBD2,-,TRBV7-9,TRBJ2-1,TGTGCCAGCAGCTGGGGGACTAGCGGAAGCTCCTACAATGAGCAGTTCTTC,CASSWGTSGSSYNEQFF
-,-,TRBV20-1,TRBJ2-5,TGCAGTGCTAAGGTTGGCGAGACAATTCAAGAGACCCAGTACTTC,CSAKVGETIQETQYF
-,few,TRBV5-1,TRBJ1-5,TGCGCCAGCAGCTTGAGGACAAAAAATCAGCCCCAGCATTTT,CASSLRTKNQPQHF
-,-,TRBV7-9,TRBJ2-1,TGTGCCAGCAGCTTATTTCAAAACAATGAGCAGTTCTTC,CASSLFQNNEQFF
-,-,TRBV2,TRBJ2-3,TGTGCCAGCACCGCCGTGGGGTTTAGCACAGATACGCAGTATTTT,CASTAVGFSTDTQYF
-,few,TRBV9,TRBJ2-1,TGTGCCAGCAGCGTAGCTTTATGGGAGAATGAGCAGTTCTTC,CASSVALWENEQFF
-,-,TRBV5-1,TRBJ2-2,TGCGCCAGCAGCTTGAAGTTCGGCACCGGGGGGCTGTTTTTT,CASSLKFGTGGLFF
TRBD1,-,TRBV20-1,TRBJ2-5,TGCAGTGCTAGGAAACCGACAGGGTACGGGACCCAGTACTTC,CSARKPTGYGTQYF
-,-,TRBV7-6,TRBJ2-6,TGTGCCAGCAGCTTAGCGTGGGGGTCTGGGGCCAACGTCCTGACTTTC,CASSLAWGSGANVLTF
-,-,TRBV7-2,TRBJ1-5,TGTGCCAGCAGCTTAGATAAGGGAGATAATCAGCCCCAGCATTTT,CASSLDKGDNQPQHF
-,-,TRBV7-9,TRBJ2-1,TGTGCCAGCAGCGCTTCCGCCACCAATGAGCAGTTCTTC,CASSASATNEQFF
-,-,TRBV5-1,TRBJ2-6,TGCGCCAGCAGCAGAGGGACAACGAACTCTGGGGCCAACGTCCTGACTTTC,CASSRGTTNSGANVLTF
TRBD1,many,TRBV12-3/TRBV12-4,TRBJ2-6,TGTGCCAGCAGGTCACCTCACAGGGGGCAAGGGGCCAACGTCCTGACTTTC,CASRSPHRGQGANVLTF
-,many,TRBV20-1,TRBJ2-6,TGCAGTGCTCTAAGCGACTCTGGGGCCAACGTCCTGACTTTC,CSALSDSGANVLTF
TRBD1,-,TRBV7-2,TRBJ2-7,TGTGCCGGCAGCCCTAGGTGGGACAGCTACGAGCAGTACTTC,CAGSPRWDSYEQYF
TRBD2,many,TRBV7-2,TRBJ2-7,TGTGCCAGCAGCTTAAGACTAGCGGGCGGGCAGCGGAACGAGCAGTACTTC,CASSLRLAGGQRNEQYF
-,once,TRBV24-1,TRBJ2-7,TGTGCCACCAGTGATTCAGGAGCGGACGAGCAGTACTTC,CATSDSGADEQYF
-,few,TRBV10-3,TRBJ2-1,TGTGCCATCAGTGTGCGCAATGAGCAGTTCTTC,CAISVRNEQFF
TRBD1,many,TRBV10-3,TRBJ2-7,TGTGCCAACAGCCGGGACAGCGCCTACGAGCAGTACTTC,CANSRDSAYEQYF
TRBD1,many,TRBV27,TRBJ2-5,TGTGCCAGCAGTTCAGGGACAGGGGGCGTTGAGCAGTACTTC,CASSSGTGGVEQYF
TRBD2,-,TRBV7-8,TRBJ2-1,TGTGCCAGCACCCACCCGCGGGGAGGACTAGCTTCCTACAATGAGCAGTTCTTC,CASTHPRGGLASYNEQFF
-,-,TRBV5-1,TRBJ2-6,TGCGCCAGCACGGACAGTAGCTCTGGGGCCAACGTCCTGACTTTC,CASTDSSSGANVLTF
TRBD2,-,TRBV15,TRBJ2-7,TGTGCCACCAGCGGTACCGGGACTAGCGGGAGGGCAAGCTCCTACGAGCAGTACTTC,CATSGTGTSGRASSYEQYF
-,few,TRBV29-1,TRBJ2-3,TGCAGCGCTTTCAGAGAGGGGAGCACAGATACGCAGTATTTT,CSAFREGSTDTQYF
TRBD2,-,TRBV11-2,TRBJ2-7,TGTGCCAGCAATCCACTCGGGAGGGCGTCCTACGAGCAGTACTTC,CASNPLGRASYEQYF
TRBD1,-,TRBV6-1,TRBJ2-3,TGTGCCAGCAGTGAGTTCGGACAGGGCAGATCCACAGATACGCAGTATTTT,CASSEFGQGRSTDTQYF
TRBD2,-,TRBV20-1,TRBJ2-7,TGCAGTGCTCTGCGGGAGTCTTTTGAGCAGTACTTC,CSALRESFEQYF
-,few,TRBV24-1,TRBJ2-1,TGTGCCACCAGTGATTTGACCAGCCGGGAGCAGTTCTTC,CATSDLTSREQFF
-,few,TRBV4-2,TRBJ2-4,TGTGCCAGCAGCCTATTACCAGAAGGTAGAAACATTCAGTACTTC,CASSLLPEGRNIQYF
-,-,TRBV18,TRBJ2-5,TGTGCCAGCTCACCAGATACATCAGAGACCCAGTACTTC,CASSPDTSETQYF
-,few,TRBV12-3/TRBV12-4,TRBJ2-5,TGTGCCAGCAGTGGGACAACGTACCAAGAGACCCAGTACTTC,CASSGTTYQETQYF
-,-,TRBV4-1,TRBJ2-7,TGCGCCAGCAGCCACCCAAGGGGATACTACGAGCAGTACTTC,CASSHPRGYYEQYF
-,few,TRBV29-1,TRBJ2-1,TGCAGCGTTCACCGGGCGGCCAATGAGCAGTTCTTC,CSVHRAANEQFF
-,-,TRBV2,TRBJ2-6,TGTGCCAGCAGTGAGAGGTCAGCCTCTGGGGCCAACGTCCTGACTTTC,CASSERSASGANVLTF